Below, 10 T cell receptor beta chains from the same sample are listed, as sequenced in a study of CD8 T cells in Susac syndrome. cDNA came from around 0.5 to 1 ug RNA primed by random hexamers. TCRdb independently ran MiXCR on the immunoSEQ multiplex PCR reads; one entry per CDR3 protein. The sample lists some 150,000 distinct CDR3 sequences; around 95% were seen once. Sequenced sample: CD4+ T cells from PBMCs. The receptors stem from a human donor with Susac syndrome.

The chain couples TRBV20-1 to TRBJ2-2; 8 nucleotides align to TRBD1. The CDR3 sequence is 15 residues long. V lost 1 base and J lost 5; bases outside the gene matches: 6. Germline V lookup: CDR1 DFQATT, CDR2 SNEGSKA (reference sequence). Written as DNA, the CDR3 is TGCAGTGCTAGAGTTCGGCAGGGGGCAACCGGGGAGCTGTTTTTT. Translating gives CSARVRQGATGELFF.

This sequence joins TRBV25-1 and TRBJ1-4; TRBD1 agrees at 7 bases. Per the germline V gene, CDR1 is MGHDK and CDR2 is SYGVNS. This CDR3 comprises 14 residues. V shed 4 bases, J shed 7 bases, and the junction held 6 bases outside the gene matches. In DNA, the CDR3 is TGTGCCAGCAGTGCAGGGGGGCTTGGTGAAAAACTGTTTTTT. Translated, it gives CASSAGGLGEKLFF.

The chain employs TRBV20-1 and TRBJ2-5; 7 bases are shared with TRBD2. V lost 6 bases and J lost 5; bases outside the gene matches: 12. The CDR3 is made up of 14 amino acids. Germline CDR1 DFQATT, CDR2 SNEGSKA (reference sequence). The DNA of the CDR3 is TGCAGTGCCTCGAGCGGGGCCGGCTTGGAGACCCAGTACTTC. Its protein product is CSASSGAGLETQYF.

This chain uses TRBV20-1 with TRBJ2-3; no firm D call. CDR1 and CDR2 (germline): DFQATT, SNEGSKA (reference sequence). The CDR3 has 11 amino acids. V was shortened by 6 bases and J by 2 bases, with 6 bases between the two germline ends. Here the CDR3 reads CSAGYTDTQYF. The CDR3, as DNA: TGCAGTGCGGGTTACACAGATACGCAGTATTTT.

The CDR3 sequence: CASRRGSEYNEQFF. CDR3 nucleotides: TGTGCCAGTCGCCGTGGTAGCGAATACAATGAGCAGTTCTTC. The gene calls are TRBV19 and TRBJ2-1, with a weak D call TRBD2 (5 bases). V was trimmed by 8 bases and J by 4 bases, leaving 15 bases between them. Germline loops: CDR1 LNHDA, CDR2 SQIVND (reference sequence). CDR3 length equals 14 residues.

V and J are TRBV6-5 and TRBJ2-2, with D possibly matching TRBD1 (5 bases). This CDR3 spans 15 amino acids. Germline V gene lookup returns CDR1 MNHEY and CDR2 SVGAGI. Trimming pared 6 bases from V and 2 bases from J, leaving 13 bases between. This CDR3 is CASSRDRRNTGELFF. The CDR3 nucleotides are TGTGCCAGCAGCAGAGACAGACGAAACACCGGGGAGCTGTTTTTT.

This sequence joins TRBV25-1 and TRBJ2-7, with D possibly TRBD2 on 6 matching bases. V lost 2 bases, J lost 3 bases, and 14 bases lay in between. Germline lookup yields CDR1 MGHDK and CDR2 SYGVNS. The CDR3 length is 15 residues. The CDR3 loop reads CASSEQTMGGYEQYF. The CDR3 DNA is TGTGCCAGCAGTGAACAGACCATGGGGGGCTACGAGCAGTACTTC.

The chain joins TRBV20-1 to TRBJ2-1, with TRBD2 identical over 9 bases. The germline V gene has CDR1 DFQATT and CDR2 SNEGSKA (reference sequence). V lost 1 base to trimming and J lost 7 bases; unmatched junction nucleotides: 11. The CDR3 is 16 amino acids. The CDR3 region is CSARGDVAGVGNEQFF. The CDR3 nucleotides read TGCAGTGCTAGAGGGGACGTAGCGGGAGTAGGTAATGAGCAGTTCTTC.

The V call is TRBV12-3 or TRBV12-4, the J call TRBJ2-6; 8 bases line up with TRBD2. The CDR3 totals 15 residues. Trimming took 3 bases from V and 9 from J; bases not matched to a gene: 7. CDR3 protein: CASSLSTGGYNVLTF. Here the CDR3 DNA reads TGTGCCAGCAGTTTGTCTACGGGGGGGTACAACGTCCTGACTTTC.

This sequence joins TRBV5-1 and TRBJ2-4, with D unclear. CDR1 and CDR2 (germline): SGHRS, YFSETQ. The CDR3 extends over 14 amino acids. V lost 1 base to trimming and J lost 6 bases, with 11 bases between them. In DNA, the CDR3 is TGCGCCAGCAGCTTGCCCGAGCCCGCAAACATTCAGTACTTC. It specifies CASSLPEPANIQYF.